This T cell receptor (beta chain) was sequenced for a study of T cell responses to AZD1222 COVID-19 vaccine. General study results and limits: Increased Spike-specific TCR breadth and depth were observed after two AZD1222 doses. Seropositive at baseline were only a handful of AZD1222 recipients. Researchers report vaccine-associated CD4 TCRs spanning spike, with dominance at 160-218 and 743-854. Donor demographics were predominantly white British with a female majority; clonal diversity may be underestimated.

Trimming took 3 bases from V and 4 from J, leaving 18 bases between them. The CDR3 loop spans 15 amino acids. Per germline, CDR1 GTSNPN and CDR2 SVGIG (reference sequence). The repertoire was sequenced with immunoSEQ multiplex PCR; TCRdb's copy has only in-frame clones and lacks some. Among roughly 43,000 clones listed, about 82% were seen once. In its sample, this clone was seen a few times. Its antigen is currently unknown. The clonotype comes from an adult who received the MenACWY meningococcal vaccine as a control. This chain joins TRBV30 and TRBJ2-5; D may be TRBD1 (6 bases). Sequences were derived from peripheral blood, sampled 28 days after the second dose of the MenACWY control vaccine. The CDR3 DNA sequence: TGTGCCTGGAGCATGTCCAGGGGTGGGAGAGAGACCCAGTACTTC. Translating gives CAWSMSRGGRETQYF.